Listed below are T cell receptor beta chains from one sample, sequenced in a study of T cell changes during pregnancy in multiple sclerosis. Assay used: immunoSEQ multiplex PCR; TCRdb lists only in-frame clones, some missing. The sample includes some 45,000 clones, roughly nine tenths of them seen just once. The sample was CD4+ T cells from peripheral blood mononuclear cells, taken after pregnancy. These TCRs come from a female donor with multiple sclerosis, enrolled in a pregnancy study. Each CDR3 is given with its conserved first and last residue. Fields, in order: D gene, V gene, clone size, J gene, CDR3 DNA, CDR3 protein. The D gene is left open where the match is weak. Size tells how often a clone was seen (once, few, many) or the class of an expanded clone, and some rows leave it out.

TRBD2,TRBV7-2,NA,TRBJ2-1,TGTGCCAGCAGCTTAGCGGCCCAGCGGGAGCGAAATGAGCAGTTCTTC,CASSLAAQRERNEQFF
TRBD1,TRBV4-1,NA,TRBJ1-2,TGCGCCAGCAGCCGAGAAGGACAGGGCCCTAACTATGGCTACACCTTC,CASSREGQGPNYGYTF
NA,TRBV19,NA,TRBJ2-4,TGTGCCAGTAGTATGTTCCGGGACATTCAGTACTTC,CASSMFRDIQYF
NA,TRBV29-1,NA,TRBJ2-3,TGCAGTGAGATTAGCGGCACAGATACGCAGTATTTT,CSEISGTDTQYF
NA,TRBV4-3,NA,TRBJ1-5,TGCGCCAGCAGCCAAGATGGGGAGGACAATCAGCCCCAGCATTTT,CASSQDGEDNQPQHF
NA,TRBV18,once,TRBJ2-5,TGTGCCAGCTCACCAACCAGTCAAGAGACCCAGTACTTC,CASSPTSQETQYF
NA,TRBV18,once,TRBJ1-1,TGTGCCAGCTCACCACCGAGTCGAGACACTGAAGCTTTCTTT,CASSPPSRDTEAFF
NA,TRBV7-2,NA,TRBJ2-3,TGTGCCAGCAGTTCTGGGGGGGCGAGGAATACGCAGTATTTT,CASSSGGARNTQYF
TRBD1,TRBV10-3,NA,TRBJ1-4,TGTGCCACCCTGGGACAGGGTAATGAAAAACTGTTTTTT,CATLGQGNEKLFF
TRBD2,TRBV19,NA,TRBJ2-1,TGTGCCAGTAGTATAGCGGGAGGGGGGGGCACGGGTAATGAGCAGTTCTTC,CASSIAGGGGTGNEQFF
NA,TRBV19,NA,TRBJ1-2,TGTGCCAGTAGTAAACAAGCTAACTATGGCTACACCTTC,CASSKQANYGYTF
NA,TRBV7-2,NA,TRBJ1-6,TGTGCCAGCAGCTTAGGGCAGGGGAATAATTCACCCCTCCACTTT,CASSLGQGNNSPLHF
NA,TRBV5-1,NA,TRBJ2-7,TGCGCCAGCAGCTTCCGGGACACAGGCTACGAGCAGTACTTC,CASSFRDTGYEQYF
TRBD1,TRBV5-1,NA,TRBJ1-1,TGCGCCAGCAGCCGAGAGCCACGGGACAGGGATCTACCCTCTTTCTTT,CASSREPRDRDLPSFF
TRBD2,TRBV2,NA,TRBJ2-5,TGTGCCAGCAATCTCCAGCGGGGGCGGGGGGAGACCCAGTACTTC,CASNLQRGRGETQYF
TRBD1,TRBV2,NA,TRBJ1-2,TGTGCCAGCAGTGCCCGGGACAGGGGGACCTATGGCTACACCTTC,CASSARDRGTYGYTF
TRBD1,TRBV7-2,NA,TRBJ2-1,TGTGCCAGTAACAAAATAGGGACAGGGATATACAATGAGCAGTTCTTC,CASNKIGTGIYNEQFF
NA,TRBV4-2,NA,TRBJ1-1,TGTGCCAGCAGCCAAGTACAGGGTAACACTGAAGCTTTCTTT,CASSQVQGNTEAFF
NA,TRBV19,NA,TRBJ2-5,TGTGCCAGTAGTATGGACTTTCAAGAGACCCAGTACTTC,CASSMDFQETQYF